This T cell receptor (beta chain) is from a study of OX40 agonist ivuxolimab in advanced cancers. CDR3 length: 14 amino acids. Trimming at V came to 6 bases and at J to 7 bases, leaving 10 bases not matched to a gene. Germline V gives CDR1 SGHTS, CDR2 YDEGEE. This clone has just a few counts. Only in-frame clones appear in the TCRdb table, and some are missing; sequencing was by immunoSEQ multiplex PCR. The repertoire holds some 46,000 clones, with about 90% as singletons. The specimen was CD4+ or CD8+ T cells sorted from blood, collected in a trial of the OX40 agonist ivuxolimab. This receptor was identified in an adult with an advanced solid tumor such as melanoma, head and neck, liver or kidney cancer. The chain links TRBV5-8 to TRBJ1-5; 7 nucleotides agree with TRBD1. The CDR3 bases are TGTGCCAGCACCCCCCTTCAGGGGGGCCAGCCCCAGCATTTT. It codes for CASTPLQGGQPQHF.